The rows below give T cell receptor beta chains drawn from one sample of a study of blood T cells in healthy people across ages. TCRdb re-called the 5' RACE reads with MiXCR, one entry per CDR3 protein. The table has about 930,000 distinct CDR3 sequences, almost 30% seen once; the top ten hold approximately 10%. This sample also appeared in a second study, on T cells of mothers and their children.

The sample consisted of blood. The receptors derive from a woman aged 35 to 49 in good health. The CDR3 runs from the conserved cysteine through the conserved F or W. D genes are given only for firm matches. Not every row has a clone size; where given, it reads once, few, many or a size class.

J gene: TRBJ1-6
D gene: -
V gene: TRBV7-6
clone size: -
CDR3 protein: CASSQRNGDSPLHF
CDR3 DNA: TGTGCCAGCAGCCAAAGAAACGGGGATTCACCCCTCCACTTT

J gene: TRBJ2-5
D gene: -
V gene: TRBV19
clone size: few
CDR3 protein: CASSPRSGQETQYF
CDR3 DNA: TGTGCCAGTAGCCCAAGGTCGGGGCAAGAGACCCAGTACTTC

J gene: TRBJ2-7
D gene: -
V gene: TRBV7-8
clone size: few
CDR3 protein: CASSFFGQIYEQYF
CDR3 DNA: TGTGCCAGCAGCTTTTTCGGACAAATCTACGAGCAGTACTTC

J gene: TRBJ1-4
D gene: -
V gene: TRBV5-6
clone size: few
CDR3 protein: CASSLDMTNEKLFF
CDR3 DNA: TGTGCCAGCAGCTTGGATATGACTAATGAAAAACTGTTTTTT

J gene: TRBJ2-3
D gene: TRBD2
V gene: TRBV20-1
clone size: few
CDR3 protein: CSARTGTSGGTTDTQYF
CDR3 DNA: TGCAGTGCTAGAACCGGGACTAGCGGGGGGACCACAGATACGCAGTATTTT

J gene: TRBJ2-3
D gene: -
V gene: TRBV20-1
clone size: -
CDR3 protein: CSARGRMRTDTQYF
CDR3 DNA: TGCAGTGCTCGAGGACGGATGCGCACAGATACGCAGTATTTT

J gene: TRBJ1-1
D gene: -
V gene: TRBV28
clone size: -
CDR3 protein: CASSFSGQPKNTEAFF
CDR3 DNA: TGTGCCAGCAGTTTCTCCGGACAGCCAAAGAACACTGAAGCTTTCTTT

J gene: TRBJ1-2
D gene: -
V gene: TRBV28
clone size: few
CDR3 protein: CASSFRVGFYGYTF
CDR3 DNA: TGTGCCAGCAGTTTTCGCGTCGGTTTCTATGGCTACACCTTC

J gene: TRBJ1-2
D gene: -
V gene: TRBV7-9
clone size: -
CDR3 protein: CASNYLTQGHGHTF
CDR3 DNA: TGTGCCAGCAACTACCTAACCCAGGGTCATGGCCACACCTTC

J gene: TRBJ2-7
D gene: TRBD2
V gene: TRBV20-1
clone size: -
CDR3 protein: CSARESGGAYEQYF
CDR3 DNA: TGCAGTGCTAGAGAGTCGGGGGGGGCCTACGAGCAGTACTTC

J gene: TRBJ1-4
D gene: -
V gene: TRBV27
clone size: few
CDR3 protein: CASSFQGSLEKLFF
CDR3 DNA: TGTGCCAGCAGTTTCCAGGGAAGTCTCGAAAAACTGTTTTTT

J gene: TRBJ1-1
D gene: -
V gene: TRBV7-6
clone size: -
CDR3 protein: CASSLVEGTEAFF
CDR3 DNA: TGTGCCAGCAGCTTAGTCGAGGGGACTGAAGCTTTCTTT

J gene: TRBJ2-1
D gene: -
V gene: TRBV28
clone size: -
CDR3 protein: CAACGASSYNEQFF
CDR3 DNA: TGTGCCGCCTGCGGGGCGAGCTCCTACAATGAGCAGTTCTTC

J gene: TRBJ2-2
D gene: -
V gene: TRBV6-6
clone size: -
CDR3 protein: CASSYRGSNTGELFF
CDR3 DNA: TGTGCCAGCAGTTACCGGGGGTCGAACACCGGGGAGCTGTTTTTT

J gene: TRBJ2-5
D gene: TRBD1
V gene: TRBV10-2
clone size: few
CDR3 protein: CASAGTGKEAQYF
CDR3 DNA: TGCGCCTCCGCCGGGACAGGGAAAGAGGCCCAGTACTTC

J gene: TRBJ1-1
D gene: -
V gene: TRBV7-3
clone size: few
CDR3 protein: CAGSSQGPNTEAFF
CDR3 DNA: TGTGCCGGCAGCTCTCAGGGCCCGAACACTGAAGCTTTCTTT

J gene: TRBJ2-7
D gene: TRBD1
V gene: TRBV7-9
clone size: -
CDR3 protein: CASSLDIAGGLEQYF
CDR3 DNA: TGTGCCAGCAGCTTAGATATAGCAGGGGGCCTCGAGCAGTACTTC

J gene: TRBJ1-2
D gene: TRBD1
V gene: TRBV7-6
clone size: -
CDR3 protein: CAGSLASTGINYGYTF
CDR3 DNA: TGTGCCGGCAGCTTAGCTTCGACAGGGATTAACTATGGCTACACCTTC

J gene: TRBJ2-7
D gene: -
V gene: TRBV20-1
clone size: -
CDR3 protein: CSAREEGSRFSEQYF
CDR3 DNA: TGCAGTGCTAGAGAGGAGGGCTCCAGGTTCTCCGAGCAGTACTTC

J gene: TRBJ1-5
D gene: TRBD1
V gene: TRBV15
clone size: once
CDR3 protein: CATSRGQGRNQPQHF
CDR3 DNA: TGTGCCACCAGCAGAGGACAGGGGAGGAATCAGCCCCAGCATTTT

J gene: TRBJ2-1
D gene: TRBD1
V gene: TRBV7-2
clone size: -
CDR3 protein: CACSPGQYNEQFF
CDR3 DNA: TGTGCCTGCAGCCCGGGACAGTACAATGAGCAGTTCTTC

J gene: TRBJ1-5
D gene: TRBD1
V gene: TRBV12-3/TRBV12-4
clone size: -
CDR3 protein: CASSKTGVQPQHF
CDR3 DNA: TGTGCCAGCAGTAAGACAGGGGTTCAGCCCCAGCATTTT

J gene: TRBJ2-5
D gene: TRBD2
V gene: TRBV20-1
clone size: many
CDR3 protein: CSATGLAGDQETQYF
CDR3 DNA: TGCAGTGCTACCGGACTAGCGGGGGACCAAGAGACCCAGTACTTC

J gene: TRBJ2-2
D gene: -
V gene: TRBV9
clone size: -
CDR3 protein: CASSVVGGLNTGELFF
CDR3 DNA: TGTGCCAGCAGCGTAGTGGGGGGGCTAAACACCGGGGAGCTGTTTTTT

J gene: TRBJ2-3
D gene: TRBD2
V gene: TRBV6-4
clone size: -
CDR3 protein: CASSELAGGMGTQYF
CDR3 DNA: TGTGCCAGCAGTGAACTAGCGGGGGGTATGGGTACGCAGTATTTT

J gene: TRBJ2-5
D gene: TRBD1
V gene: TRBV7-2
clone size: -
CDR3 protein: CASSLAVFTGTGGLLETQYF
CDR3 DNA: TGTGCCAGCAGCTTAGCGGTCTTTACTGGGACAGGGGGCTTATTGGAGACCCAGTACTTC

J gene: TRBJ1-5
D gene: TRBD1
V gene: TRBV27
clone size: few
CDR3 protein: CASSLGTGVQPQHF
CDR3 DNA: TGTGCCAGCAGTCTAGGGACAGGGGTTCAGCCCCAGCATTTT

J gene: TRBJ1-2
D gene: TRBD1
V gene: TRBV18
clone size: -
CDR3 protein: CASSPEHQGVYGYTF
CDR3 DNA: TGTGCCAGCTCACCGGAGCACCAGGGGGTATACGGCTACACCTTC

J gene: TRBJ2-1
D gene: TRBD2
V gene: TRBV5-5
clone size: -
CDR3 protein: CASSLFLAGANGQFF
CDR3 DNA: TGTGCCAGCAGCTTGTTCCTAGCGGGGGCAAATGGGCAGTTCTTC

J gene: TRBJ2-5
D gene: TRBD1
V gene: TRBV25-1
clone size: -
CDR3 protein: CASGGDRGPSETQYF
CDR3 DNA: TGTGCCAGCGGAGGGGACAGGGGGCCTTCTGAGACCCAGTACTTC

J gene: TRBJ1-1
D gene: -
V gene: TRBV20-1
clone size: few
CDR3 protein: CSARVFTETEAFF
CDR3 DNA: TGCAGTGCTAGAGTCTTCACGGAAACTGAAGCTTTCTTT

J gene: TRBJ1-1
D gene: TRBD1
V gene: TRBV29-1
clone size: few
CDR3 protein: CSVGQGGRIAEAFF
CDR3 DNA: TGCAGCGTGGGACAGGGGGGCAGGATCGCTGAAGCTTTCTTT

J gene: TRBJ2-5
D gene: -
V gene: TRBV28
clone size: -
CDR3 protein: CASSASGVVQETQYF
CDR3 DNA: TGTGCCAGCAGTGCCTCTGGCGTCGTACAAGAGACCCAGTACTTC

J gene: TRBJ2-3
D gene: -
V gene: TRBV5-6
clone size: -
CDR3 protein: CASSLRQHWNTNTQYF
CDR3 DNA: TGTGCCAGCAGCTTAAGACAGCATTGGAACACGAATACGCAGTATTTT

J gene: TRBJ2-5
D gene: -
V gene: TRBV2
clone size: once
CDR3 protein: CASSEDRQETQYF
CDR3 DNA: TGTGCCAGCAGTGAAGACAGACAAGAGACCCAGTACTTC

J gene: TRBJ2-3
D gene: TRBD2
V gene: TRBV29-1
clone size: few
CDR3 protein: CNVERKRGGTDTQYF
CDR3 DNA: TGCAACGTTGAAAGGAAACGGGGAGGGACAGATACGCAGTATTTT

J gene: TRBJ2-7
D gene: -
V gene: TRBV14
clone size: -
CDR3 protein: CASSQGGFSYEQYF
CDR3 DNA: TGTGCCAGCAGCCAAGGCGGATTCTCCTACGAGCAGTACTTC

J gene: TRBJ2-1
D gene: -
V gene: TRBV6-1
clone size: many
CDR3 protein: CASSEVAGNNEQFF
CDR3 DNA: TGTGCCAGCAGTGAAGTGGCAGGCAACAATGAGCAGTTCTTC

J gene: TRBJ1-2
D gene: TRBD1
V gene: TRBV5-1
clone size: -
CDR3 protein: CASSLEVHTGGEGYTF
CDR3 DNA: TGCGCCAGCAGCTTGGAGGTGCACACAGGGGGCGAAGGCTACACCTTC